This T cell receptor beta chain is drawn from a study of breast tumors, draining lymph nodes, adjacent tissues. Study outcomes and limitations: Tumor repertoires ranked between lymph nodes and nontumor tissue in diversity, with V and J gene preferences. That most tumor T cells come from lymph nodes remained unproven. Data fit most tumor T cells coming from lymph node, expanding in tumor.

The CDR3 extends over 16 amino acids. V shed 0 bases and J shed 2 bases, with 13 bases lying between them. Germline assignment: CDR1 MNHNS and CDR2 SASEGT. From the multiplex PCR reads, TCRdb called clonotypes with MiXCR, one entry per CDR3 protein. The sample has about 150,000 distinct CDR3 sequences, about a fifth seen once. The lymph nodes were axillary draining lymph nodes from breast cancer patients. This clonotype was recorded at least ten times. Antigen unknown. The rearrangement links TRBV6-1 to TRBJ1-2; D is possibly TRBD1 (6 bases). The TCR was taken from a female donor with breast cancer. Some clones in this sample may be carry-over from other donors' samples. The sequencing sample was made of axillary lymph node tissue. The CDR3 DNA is TGTGCCAGCAGTGAAGCAAGGGCAGGGGAAAACTATGGCTACACCTTC. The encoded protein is CASSEARAGENYGYTF.